This T cell receptor beta chain was obtained from a study of blood T cell repertoires in COVID-19. CDR3 length: 15 residues. Germline V CDR1 and CDR2: SGHRS, YFSETQ. J lost 3 bases, V lost 5 bases, and 1 base had no gene match. Original handling: Amplification with reference gene primers provided the estimates of nucleated cell counts. Here immunoSEQ multiplex PCR was the method, and the copy in TCRdb shows in-frame clones only, minus some. The D gene and trimming were derived from the DNA, and the V and J assignments and clone size from that table. The sample holds a few hundred thousand clones, approximately 85% seen once.

The V gene is TRBV5-1, the J gene TRBJ2-2; 13 bases match TRBD2. The sequenced sample was peripheral blood. The clonotype originates from a human donor with COVID-19, enrolled during active disease. The donor label of this sample is uncertain. DNA of the CDR3: TGCGCCAGCAGAGGACTAGCGGGAGACACCGGGGAGCTGTTTTTT. Its translation is CASRGLAGDTGELFF.